These 9 T cell receptor beta chains came from one sample sequenced in a study of OX40 agonist ivuxolimab in advanced cancers. Using immunoSEQ multiplex PCR, the repertoire was profiled, and TCRdb retains in-frame clones only, with some absent. The sample records 37,000 or so clones, more than 85% being singletons. This material consisted of CD4+ or CD8+ T cells sorted from blood, taken in a trial of the OX40 agonist ivuxolimab. The source is an adult with an advanced solid tumor such as melanoma, head and neck, liver or kidney cancer.

Comment on this clone: One end of the junction is discordant with germline, which a read error may explain. The chain uses TRBV13 and TRBJ2-3; 13 nucleotides line up with TRBD2. The CDR3 is 16 residues long. The germline CDR1 and CDR2 sequences are PRHDT and FYEKMQ (reference sequence). CDR3 in amino acids: CASSLGLAGGTDTQYF. Written as DNA, the CDR3 is TGTGCCAGCAGCCTAGGACTAGCGGGGGGCACAGATACGCAGTATTTT.

The CDR3 region has the DNA TGTGCCAGCAGCTTGATCCTGGGACAGGGGCGCACAGATACGCAGTATTTT. It encodes CASSLILGQGRTDTQYF. The chain links TRBV11-3 to TRBJ2-3; 10 bases map to TRBD1. In germline, CDR1 is SGHNT, CDR2 YENEEA. This CDR3 spans 17 amino acids. The ends lost 3 bases at V and 1 base at J; junction bases unmatched: 7.

Notes on this clone: The junction departs from the called germline gene at one end, perhaps through a read error. The rearrangement joins TRBV7-6 to TRBJ2-2, with D unresolved. Germline CDR1 SGHVS, CDR2 FNYEAQ. This CDR3 is 12 amino acids long. CDR3 region: CASSHQPGELFF. The DNA for the CDR3 is TGTGCCAGCAGTCATCAACCCGGAGAGCTGTTTTTT.

This clone has a single count. The sample carries other DNA sequences with the same CDR3. This chain uses TRBV4-3 with TRBJ2-5, with a possible D match to TRBD2 (5 bases). This CDR3 contains 13 residues. Germline CDR1 reads LGHNA; CDR2 reads YSLEER. The V end lost 4 bases, the J end lost 1 base, and 7 bases lay between the germline ends. The CDR3 region has the DNA TGCGCCAGCAGCCCGGACTTCCAAGAGACCCAGTACTTC. It is translated as CASSPDFQETQYF.

This sequence joins TRBV7-8 and TRBJ2-1; D is possibly TRBD1 (5 bases). Germline V gene sequence: CDR1 SGHVS, CDR2 FQNEAQ. Trimming pared 0 bases from V and 12 bases from J, leaving 9 bases between. This CDR3 is built from 12 residues. DNA for the CDR3: TGTGCCAGCAGCTTAGCAGGGGTTCGGCAGTTCTTC. It codes for CASSLAGVRQFF.

The J gene is TRBJ2-7, the V gene TRBV6-1, with 9 bases identical to TRBD1. Germline lookup yields CDR1 MNHNS and CDR2 SASEGT. The trim removed 6 bases at V and 4 bases at J, leaving 7 bases unmatched. This CDR3 comprises 14 residues. In nucleotides, the CDR3 is TGTGCCAGCAGAACAGGGGGCTTTCTTTACGAGCAGTACTTC. Protein sequence: CASRTGGFLYEQYF.

On this clone: The identical CDR3 is also encoded by other nucleotide sequences in the sample. This rearrangement joins TRBV5-6 to TRBJ1-2; D is ambiguous. Per germline, CDR1 SGHDT and CDR2 YYEEEE. Trimming stripped 1 base from V and 7 bases from J, with 11 bases between. The CDR3 is 13 residues long. The CDR3 region is CASSLFSVLGYTF. The CDR3 bases are TGTGCCAGCAGCTTGTTTTCAGTGCTTGGCTACACCTTC.

The chain carries TRBV19 and TRBJ2-2; tentative D call: TRBD2 (5 bases). Trimming removed 6 bases from V and 7 bases from J, with 9 bases in between. CDR1 is LNHDA and CDR2 is SQIVND in the germline V gene (reference sequence). The CDR3 loop spans 12 amino acids. CDR3 region: CASRYEGGELFF. The CDR3 DNA is TGTGCCAGTAGGTACGAGGGCGGGGAGCTGTTTTTT.

The rearrangement links TRBV4-1 to TRBJ1-5, with a weak D call TRBD1 (5 bases). This CDR3 has 16 residues. V was clipped by 4 bases and J by 6 bases, with 19 bases between them. From germline, CDR1 is MGHRA and CDR2 YSYEKL. The CDR3 region is CASSLSAVGEGQPQHF. The CDR3 DNA reads as TGCGCCAGCAGCCTCTCCGCGGTAGGGGAGGGTCAGCCCCAGCATTTT.